The TCR beta chain described here comes from a study of T cell responses to AZD1222 COVID-19 vaccine (dated by TCRdb to 2020 to 2022). Turning to the overall study: A total of 230 to 250 trial participants underwent TCR sequencing, of whom more than 200 had received two doses of AZD1222 and about 25 had received two doses of the MenACWY control vaccine. Trial participants were enrolled by age into 18-55, 56-69 and 70-plus year subgroups, with roughly 150, 30 and 60 TCR-sequenced participants respectively.

According to the study, the label for this sample's time point signals: about 28 days (+/-7) after the second vaccine dose. Because spike-specific TCR depth and breadth did not differ between the two schedules, AZD1222 recipients who got a second dose at roughly 4 weeks were pooled with those who got a second dose at roughly 12 weeks. The vaccinee samples were drawn from two UK trials, COV001 and COV002, one of which was a single-blind randomized controlled phase 2/3 trial testing AZD1222 (ChAdOx1 nCoV-19) in healthy adults. For TCRbeta chain sequencing, PBMC samples were collected from trial participants at day 0 and at day 28 after the second dose. Turning to this clone: It has no known antigen specificity. Per-nucleotide qualities are absent, and no much larger clonotype sits a single base away.

The CDR3 regions of human TCRbeta chains were analyzed by immunosequencing. In the original analysis: TCRs in the repertoires were compared against a reference library of SARS-CoV-2-specific TCRs that had been generated with the MIRA antigen-specificity platform. Breadth meant the fraction of unique TCRs that were SARS-CoV-2-associated, whereas depth meant the fraction of total T cells that were SARS-CoV-2-associated. Using the MIRA data, each spike-specific TCR was mapped to the spike region that the TCR reacts to and placed in a CD4 or CD8 class. Log10-transformed breadth and depth values were compared by one-way ANOVA with Sidak's multiple comparisons tests. Sourced from immuneACCESS, this table was stored by TCRdb with only in-frame sequences that have V and J called. A share of the clones is absent; for the studies checked, an unresolved V gene accounts for under half, and the remainder has no known explanation. V and J calls and clone size are those listed in that table; D and trimming were worked out from the DNA. Within this sample are 150,000 or so clones, with roughly 91% of them counted one time only. The leading ten clones occupy around 1% of the sample.

V and J are truncated by 3 bases and 0 bases respectively, leaving an intervening sequence of 12 bases. Taken from cysteine to phenylalanine, the CDR3 has 16 residues. The entry retains the CDR3 DNA only, 48 bases that are in frame from base 1. Taken from the germline V gene, the CDR1 and CDR2 loops are KGHSH and LQKENI. Study-level results and caveats: Participants were mostly white British, with more females than males. The authors suggested clonal diversity may have been underestimated. The vaccine-associated CD4 TCRs covered the entire spike protein, and the dominant responses fell in regions 160-218 and 743-854. Nearly half of unique spike-specific TCRs reportedly recognized epitopes outside regions mutated in the B.1.351 and B.1.1.7 variants. In the small 56-69-year group, the increase in depth fell short of significance, most likely because of low power. Conclusions about previously exposed vaccinees were limited because only six AZD1222 recipients were SARS-CoV-2 seropositive at baseline. Because no day 14 peak-response samples were available, repertoires were characterized only after the peak T cell response. Spike-specific TCR breadth and depth rose significantly after two AZD1222 doses compared with day 0 and with MenACWY recipients.

The rearranged chain carries TRBV18 and TRBJ1-3; no D segment can be confidently identified. The sample consisted of peripheral blood, taken 28 days after the second AZD1222 dose. This sequence was found in an adult who received the AZD1222 COVID-19 vaccine. This receptor carries the CDR3 CASSPPRGSSGNTIYF. The DNA reads as follows: TGTGCCAGCTCACCTCCCAGAGGATCCTCTGGAAACACCATATATTTT.